This section outlines one T cell receptor (beta chain) sequence together with its context. This CDR3 comprises 20 residues. The data belong to a study of technical replicates of blood from a handful of donors. Assay: immunoSEQ multiplex PCR; the TCRdb copy retains only in-frame clones and omits some. The sample lists roughly 6,500 clones, 90% to 97% seen once, with 7.3% in the top ten. This chain uses TRBV12-1 with TRBJ2-5; the table's D call of TRBD2 was not tested on the DNA. TRBV12-1 is described as a pseudogene. The sequenced sample was PBMCs. This TCR came from a human donor in good health. The CDR3, as DNA: TGTGCCAGCAGCTTTACATACCCAACTGGGACTAGCGGGGCACAAGAGACCCAGTACTTC. As protein: CASSFTYPTGTSGAQETQYF.